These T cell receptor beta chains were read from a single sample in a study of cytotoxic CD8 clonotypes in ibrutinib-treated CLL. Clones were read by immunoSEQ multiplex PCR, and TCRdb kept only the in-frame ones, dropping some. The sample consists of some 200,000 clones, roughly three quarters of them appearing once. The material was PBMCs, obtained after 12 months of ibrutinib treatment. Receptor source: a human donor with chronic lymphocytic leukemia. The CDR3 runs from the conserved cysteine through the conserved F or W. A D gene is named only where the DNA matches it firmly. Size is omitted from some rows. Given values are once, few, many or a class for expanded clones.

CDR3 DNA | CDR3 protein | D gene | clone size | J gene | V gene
TGTGCCAGTAGCAGTTATATGAACACTGAAGCTTTCTTT | CASSSYMNTEAFF | - | many | TRBJ1-1 | TRBV19
TGTGCCAGTAGTAGGAGGGACAGGGGCTCTGGGGCCAACGTCCTGACTTTC | CASSRRDRGSGANVLTF | TRBD1 | - | TRBJ2-6 | TRBV19
TGCGCCAGCAGTGAGTCAGGCGGGGGTCGAAATGAGCAGTTCTTC | CASSESGGGRNEQFF | TRBD2 | once | TRBJ2-1 | TRBV10-1
TGTGCCAGCAGGTCGGGACAGTTAATCCAGCCCCAGCATTTT | CASRSGQLIQPQHF | TRBD1 | once | TRBJ1-5 | TRBV28
TGTGCCAGTAGCCTAAACACGGGACAGGGGTTAGACGAGCAGTACTTC | CASSLNTGQGLDEQYF | TRBD1 | - | TRBJ2-7 | TRBV19
TGTGCCAGTAGTATGACCCAGCCGTTTAACATTCAGTACTTC | CASSMTQPFNIQYF | - | - | TRBJ2-4 | TRBV19
TGTGCCAGCAGTTACTCGTCAGGGGACGCTTTCTTT | CASSYSSGDAFF | - | - | TRBJ1-1 | TRBV6-6
TGTGCCAGCAGCTCATGGACCGATGGGTACGAGCAGTACTTC | CASSSWTDGYEQYF | - | - | TRBJ2-7 | TRBV7-9
TGTGCCAGCAGACGGGACAGTGGATCTGGGGCCAACGTCCTGACTTTC | CASRRDSGSGANVLTF | TRBD1 | few | TRBJ2-6 | TRBV5-6
TGTGCCAGCAGTGGGGGTAGGGCCTCCTACGAGCAGTACTTC | CASSGGRASYEQYF | - | - | TRBJ2-7 | TRBV2
TGCGCCAGCAGCCAGGGACAGGGTGGTGAGACCCAGTACTTC | CASSQGQGGETQYF | TRBD1 | - | TRBJ2-5 | TRBV4-1
TGTGCCAGTACTGACTCCTTCGGGGAGCTGTTTTTT | CASTDSFGELFF | - | - | TRBJ2-2 | TRBV19
TGTGCCAGCAGTTTGACGGGGGACCAATACAATGAGCAGTTCTTC | CASSLTGDQYNEQFF | - | - | TRBJ2-1 | TRBV13
TGTGCCAGTAGTAGCCAGGCTAGCTATGGCTACACCTTC | CASSSQASYGYTF | - | - | TRBJ1-2 | TRBV19
TGTGCCAGCAGTGGGGGAAGGGGGAAACTGTTTTTT | CASSGGRGKLFF | - | - | TRBJ2-2 | TRBV6-5
TGTGCCAGCAGTTTCGGACAGGGAAACAATGAGCAGTTCTTC | CASSFGQGNNEQFF | TRBD1 | - | TRBJ2-1 | TRBV27
TGCGCCAGCAGCCACTTGACAGGGGGCGGCGAGCAGTACTTC | CASSHLTGGGEQYF | TRBD1 | - | TRBJ2-7 | TRBV4-1
TGTGCCTGGAGTGACGGGCGGGGGAGTAGGCGAAGGGAAAAACTGTTTTTT | CAWSDGRGSRRREKLFF | - | - | TRBJ1-4 | TRBV30
TGTGCCAGCAGTTACCCCCCGGGGGGAACAGATACGCAGTATTTT | CASSYPPGGTDTQYF | TRBD2 | - | TRBJ2-3 | TRBV6-6
TGTGCCAGCACGGGCCGCGGAGGGATGGCTTGGTACTTC | CASTGRGGMAWYF | - | many | TRBJ2-7 | TRBV2
TGTGCCAGCAGCCGGGGTGCCTACGAGCAGTACTTC | CASSRGAYEQYF | - | - | TRBJ2-7 | TRBV7-9
TGTGCCAGCAGCTCTTATTCGACAGGTCTCAACACTGAAGCTTTCTTT | CASSSYSTGLNTEAFF | - | - | TRBJ1-1 | TRBV7-8
TGTGCCAGCAGCTTGGGACTGGGTTCTCTTGAAAAACTGTTTTTT | CASSLGLGSLEKLFF | - | few | TRBJ1-4 | TRBV7-2
TGTGCCACCGAAGTGGGGTTCGGGTACACTGAAGCTTTCTTT | CATEVGFGYTEAFF | - | once | TRBJ1-1 | TRBV6-5
TGTGCCAGTATCCCGGGGGGGGAAGCTAACTATGGCTACACCTTC | CASIPGGEANYGYTF | - | - | TRBJ1-2 | TRBV19
TGTGCCAGTAGTATGAGAACCTTCCACGACGATGGCTACACCTTC | CASSMRTFHDDGYTF | - | - | TRBJ1-2 | TRBV19
TGTGCCAGTAGAAGGAACCCGATATTTCACACTGAAGCTTTCTTT | CASRRNPIFHTEAFF | - | - | TRBJ1-1 | TRBV19
TGTGCCTGGAGTGGGGGGGCGAACACTGAAGCTTTCTTT | CAWSGGANTEAFF | - | once | TRBJ1-1 | TRBV30
TGTGCCAGCAGCCCCCATTTAGGAGGCTACACCTTC | CASSPHLGGYTF | - | - | TRBJ1-2 | TRBV7-6
TGTGCCAGCAGTTTATCTGCCTACAATGAGCAGTTCTTC | CASSLSAYNEQFF | - | - | TRBJ2-1 | TRBV28
TGTGCCAGCAGTTACTCGGGTACTAGCGGAATGTACGAGCAGTACTTC | CASSYSGTSGMYEQYF | TRBD2 | - | TRBJ2-7 | TRBV6-5
TGTGCCAGCAGTTACTCGGGACAGGGAAATCAGCCCCAGCATTTT | CASSYSGQGNQPQHF | TRBD1 | - | TRBJ1-5 | TRBV6-5
TGTGCCAGCAGTCGGGAGAGCTCCTACGAGCAGTACTTC | CASSRESSYEQYF | - | few | TRBJ2-7 | TRBV28
TGCGCCAGCAACCCCCTGGGGGGGGTAGGAGCTTTCTTT | CASNPLGGVGAFF | - | - | TRBJ1-1 | TRBV5-1
TGTGCCAGCAGTGCTAACCGGGACAGCGAAGCTTTCTTT | CASSANRDSEAFF | TRBD1 | - | TRBJ1-1 | TRBV6-4
TGTGCCAGCAGCTCTCGGACTAGCGGGAGGGTGTACGAGCAGTACTTC | CASSSRTSGRVYEQYF | TRBD2 | once | TRBJ2-7 | TRBV27
TGCGCCAGCAGCTTGGACCCGAATCAGCCCCAGCATTTT | CASSLDPNQPQHF | - | few | TRBJ1-5 | TRBV5-1
TGTGCCAGTACCCCCGGGACAGACCGGGGGGCCCAGTACTTC | CASTPGTDRGAQYF | - | - | TRBJ2-5 | TRBV19
TGCGCCAGCAGCGCCGACAGGGGAAGCACAGATACGCAGTATTTT | CASSADRGSTDTQYF | TRBD1 | - | TRBJ2-3 | TRBV5-1
TGTGCCAGCTCACTTTCTCGGGGCAATGAGCAGTTCTTC | CASSLSRGNEQFF | - | once | TRBJ2-1 | TRBV18
TGTGCCAGCAGCCGGACTAGCGGGAACCCTCAGTACTTC | CASSRTSGNPQYF | TRBD2 | - | TRBJ2-7 | TRBV5-4
TGTGCCAGCAGCGGGGCCGGGACAGGGATCTACGAGCAGTACTTC | CASSGAGTGIYEQYF | TRBD1 | - | TRBJ2-7 | TRBV5-6
TGTGCCAGCTCACCGGGGGGTATGAACACTGAAGCTTTCTTT | CASSPGGMNTEAFF | - | - | TRBJ1-1 | TRBV18
TGTGCCAGCAGCCCGGACGGGGAATATGGCTACACCTTC | CASSPDGEYGYTF | - | - | TRBJ1-2 | TRBV7-9
TGTGCCAGCGGTCAGACACCTGAAGGGGCCAACGTCCTGACTTTC | CASGQTPEGANVLTF | - | once | TRBJ2-6 | TRBV6-1
TGTGCCAGCAGCCTAGGGTGGACTAGCGGGAGTAATGAGCAGTTCTTC | CASSLGWTSGSNEQFF | TRBD2 | - | TRBJ2-1 | TRBV7-8